This T cell receptor (beta chain) comes out of a study of somatic mutations in cytotoxic T cells in rheumatoid arthritis. Study summary: Several of the V beta antibody-stained T-cell populations were flow-sorted at nearly 100% purity; V beta1+ cells were among them and were sequenced for TCRB.

Germline V gene data show CDR1 as SEHNR and CDR2 as FQNEAQ (reference sequence). The V segment lost 5 bases and the J segment 4 bases; nucleotides outside the gene matches: 15. The CDR3 is 17 residues long. The protocol was immunoSEQ multiplex PCR, while the TCRdb copy is restricted to in-frame clones and leaves out a portion. There are about 26,000 clones in the sample; about four fifths occur only once, and approximately 5.1% lies in the top ten. The sequenced material came from CD8+ T cells sorted from blood. The sequence was collected from a man aged 50 or older in good health. The chain carries TRBV7-9 and TRBJ1-1; 8 nucleotides line up with TRBD1. CDR3 loop: CASSPSGMAGGRTEAFF. Here the CDR3 DNA reads TGTGCCAGCAGCCCGAGCGGGATGGCAGGGGGCCGCACTGAAGCTTTCTTT.